This T cell receptor beta chain was profiled in a study of CD8+ T cells in alopecia areata. There are a few counts of this clone. What it recognizes is unknown. cDNA serving as the sequencing template came from extracted, reverse transcribed RNA. Repertoires were generated with immunoSEQ multiplex PCR, while TCRdb's copy carries only in-frame clones and drops some. The sample holds roughly 60,000 clones, 44% seen once. As part of sample collection, lesional scalp punch biopsies and peripheral blood were taken from alopecia areata patients. The researchers isolated CD4+ and CD8+ T cells from PBMCs by sorting. Trimming shortened V by 4 bases and J by 4 bases, and 10 bases separated the two germline ends. The germline V gene encodes CDR1 PRHDT and CDR2 FYEKMQ (reference sequence). The CDR3 has 13 amino acids. Overall study findings and caveats: Clonality was higher in lesional than normal scalp, especially in alopecia totalis/universalis.

This receptor was taken from a human donor with alopecia areata. What was sequenced was NKG2D-low CD8+ T cells sorted from blood. V gene TRBV13 combines with J gene TRBJ1-2; maybe TRBD1 (6 bases). The DNA for the CDR3 is TGTGCCAGCAGCTCCCCGACAGGCTATGGCTACACCTTC. This translates into CASSSPTGYGYTF.